What follows are 10 T cell receptor beta chains derived from one specimen sequenced in a study of blood T cell repertoires in COVID-19 (dated by TCRdb to 2019 to 2021). The library was built by means of the immunoSEQ multiplex PCR assay. TCRdb carries this immuneACCESS record with in-frame sequences only. Its versions omit some clonotypes, under half of them owing to an unresolved V gene in the studies checked, with the rest unexplained. A total of 150,000 to 180,000 clones appear in this sample, over 70% of them only once. Approximately 0.5% of the sample goes to the ten largest clones. Specimen: peripheral blood. The receptor set was obtained from a man aged 55 to 70 with acute or convalescent COVID-19.

This chain links TRBV4-1 with TRBJ2-1; the match to TRBD2 covers 14 bases. The CDR3 is 17 amino acids. Germline-derived CDR1 and CDR2 are MGHRA and YSYEKL. J lost 4 bases, V lost 0 bases, and 2 bases had no gene match. In nucleotides, the CDR3 is TGCGCCAGCAGCCAAGATCGGACTAGCGGGGGGTACAATGAGCAGTTCTTC. It encodes CASSQDRTSGGYNEQFF.

Details on this clone: One junction end disagrees with the germline gene, perhaps due to a read error. The rearrangement joins TRBV9 to TRBJ1-6; no clear D. This CDR3 is built from 13 residues. Germline V gene sequence: CDR1 SGDLS, CDR2 YYNGEE. This chain's CDR3 is CATLHRVSRPLHF. DNA of the CDR3: TGCGCCACCTTACACCGGGTAAGTCGACCCCTCCACTTT.

The chain joins TRBV19 to TRBJ2-5; maybe TRBD2 (6 bases). The germline V and J ends were trimmed by 1 base and 2 bases, with 11 bases remaining between them. Germline V lookup: CDR1 LNHDA, CDR2 SQIVND (reference sequence). CDR3 length: 15 residues. CDR3 DNA sequence: TGTGCCAGTAGTATAGGCGGGATGGTACAAGAGACCCAGTACTTC. The encoded protein is CASSIGGMVQETQYF.

Notes on this clone: Other nucleotide sequences from this sample produce the same CDR3. V is TRBV10-3 and J is TRBJ1-5, with unresolved D. Trimming shortened V by 3 bases and J by 0 bases, and 6 bases separated the two germline ends. Per germline, CDR1 ENHRY and CDR2 SYGVKD. The CDR3 loop spans 14 amino acids. The CDR3 here is CAISEVGSNQPQHF. In DNA form, the CDR3 reads TGTGCCATCAGTGAAGTCGGTAGCAATCAGCCCCAGCATTTT.

The V and J genes are TRBV5-4 and TRBJ1-4; TRBD1 aligns across 8 bases. From germline, CDR1 is SGHNT and CDR2 YYREEE (reference sequence). The V gene end was trimmed by 1 base and the J gene end by 8 bases; junction bases not matched to a gene: 4. The CDR3 consists of 14 residues. CDR3 sequence (DNA): TGTGCCAGCAGCTTGCAGGGGGCAGAGGAAAAACTGTTTTTT. Its protein product is CASSLQGAEEKLFF.

The chain combines TRBV29-1 with TRBJ2-2; no reliable D call. This CDR3 has 14 residues. Germline V gene data show CDR1 as SQVTM and CDR2 as ANQGSEA. V lost 6 bases to trimming and J lost 0 bases, with 11 bases between them. The CDR3: CSVGTDANTGELFF. Written as DNA, the CDR3 is TGCAGCGTAGGAACAGACGCGAACACCGGGGAGCTGTTTTTT.

V usage is TRBV21-1 and J usage is TRBJ1-6; TRBD1 is the table's D call, not checked against the DNA. TRBV21-1 counts as a pseudogene. The CDR3 length is 17 residues. The CDR3: CASSPPRRQGTNSPLHF. The CDR3 nucleotides are TGTGCCAGCAGCCCACCTCGCCGGCAGGGGACGAATTCACCCCTCCACTTT.

The chain employs TRBV6-6 and TRBJ2-1, with 7 bases matching TRBD1. Trimming at V came to 6 bases and at J to 10 bases, leaving 12 bases not matched to a gene. The CDR3 is 14 residues long. Germline V lookup: CDR1 MNHNY, CDR2 SVGAGI (reference sequence). Here the CDR3 DNA reads TGTGCCAGCAGCCGAGGACAGGTCGACAGCGAGCAGTTCTTC. Translated, it gives CASSRGQVDSEQFF.

The chain combines TRBV5-1 with TRBJ2-5, with 8 bases identical to TRBD1. Germline V lookup: CDR1 SGHRS, CDR2 YFSETQ. V trimming: 2 bases; J trimming: 6 bases; junction bases outside the gene matches: 15. CDR3 length: 17 residues. The CDR3 region has the DNA TGCGCCAGCAGCTTCCTTGCTCACGGACAGGGACCGAAGACCCAGTACTTC. Translated: CASSFLAHGQGPKTQYF. Filled out from reference TRBV5-1 and TRBJ2-5, the complete variable domain reads KAGVTQTPRYLIKTRGQQVTLSCSPISGHRSVSWYQQTPGQGLQFLFEYFSETQRNKGNFPGRFSGRQFSNSRSEMNVSTLELGDSALYLCASSFLAHGQGPKTQYFGPGTRLLVL.

V usage is TRBV6-5 and J usage is TRBJ1-5; the match to TRBD1 covers 7 bases. The CDR3 is 15 residues long. The J segment lost 3 bases and the V segment lost 4 bases, leaving 6 bases of the junction unmatched. CDR1 and CDR2 (germline): MNHEY, SVGAGI. CDR3 coding DNA: TGTGCCAGCAGTTCCCGGGACAGACACAATCAGCCCCAGCATTTT. Its translation: CASSSRDRHNQPQHF.